At least ten counts were recorded for the clone carrying this T cell receptor beta chain. No antigen is known for it. The data were taken from a study of T cells in Graves' hyperthyroidism and ophthalmopathy. The study's findings and limits: Most expanded thyroid clonotypes above 0.001 recurred in blood. Researchers report that a 13 V-J model separated ophthalmopathy from stable hyperthyroidism.

The CDR3 contains 14 residues. Germline-derived CDR1 and CDR2 are SGHAT and FQNNGV. The V end was cut by 5 bases, the J end by 2 bases, with 10 bases between. Researchers took RNA transcripts and amplified the TCR beta CDR3 regions from them. The study used the HTBI primer set for a first-round RT-PCR of the TCR CDR3. TCRdb itself ran the multiplex PCR reads through MiXCR, one entry per CDR3 protein. The sample contains roughly 350,000 distinct CDR3 sequences, more than 11% of which appear only once. J is TRBJ1-3 and V is TRBV11-2, with a possible D match to TRBD1 (5 bases). Sequencing was performed on blood. The clonotype originates from a woman in her 30s with Graves' hyperthyroidism. The CDR3 region has the DNA TGTGCCAGCAGCGAAGGGGTTGCTGGAAACACCATATATTTT. This gives the protein CASSEGVAGNTIYF.